This T cell receptor beta chain was obtained from a study of blood T cell repertoires in COVID-19. Looking at the study overall: Sites across the United States, Italy and Spain contributed samples from acute and convalescent COVID-19.

In the original analysis: For nucleated cells, counts were estimated from reference gene primer amplification. This table comes from immunoSEQ multiplex PCR, and its TCRdb copy is limited to in-frame clones, with some not included. Clone size and the V and J calls come from that table; the DNA yielded D and trimming. The table has about 480,000 clones, roughly 85% seen once. Recruits, aged about 18 to 95 years, lived in 25 or so US areas. This clonotype was sampled from a woman aged 18 to 35 with acute COVID-19. The specimen was PBMCs or T cells enriched from blood (not recorded which).

CDR3 sequence (DNA): TGTGCCAGCATCTACTCCTACGAGCAGTACTTC. It encodes CASIYSYEQYF. The J gene is TRBJ2-7, the V gene TRBV11-3; no clear D. Germline assignment: CDR1 SGHNT and CDR2 YENEEA. V shed 7 bases and J shed 0 bases, with 4 bases lying between them. The CDR3 covers 11 residues.